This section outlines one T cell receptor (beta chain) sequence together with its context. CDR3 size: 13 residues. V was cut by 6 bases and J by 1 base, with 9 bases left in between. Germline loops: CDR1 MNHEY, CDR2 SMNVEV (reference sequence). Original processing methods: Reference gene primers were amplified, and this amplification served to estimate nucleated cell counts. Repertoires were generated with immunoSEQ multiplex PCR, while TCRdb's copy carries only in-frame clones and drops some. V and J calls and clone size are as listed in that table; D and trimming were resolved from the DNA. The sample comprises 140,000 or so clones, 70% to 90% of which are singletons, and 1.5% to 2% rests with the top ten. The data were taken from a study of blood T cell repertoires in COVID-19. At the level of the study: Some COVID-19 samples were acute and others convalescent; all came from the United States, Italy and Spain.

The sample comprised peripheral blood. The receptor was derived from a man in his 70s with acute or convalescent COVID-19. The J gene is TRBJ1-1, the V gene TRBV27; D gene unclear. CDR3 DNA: TGTGCCAGCAGCCTGACATGGAACACTGAAGCTTTCTTT. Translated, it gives CASSLTWNTEAFF.